This T cell receptor beta chain appears in the sequencing data of a study of shared clonotypes between healthy human individuals. Between the trimmed V and J ends, which lost 4 bases and 0 bases, there was a span of 9 bases. Looked up from germline, CDR1 is LNHNV and CDR2 is YYDKDF (reference sequence). This CDR3 region has 15 residues. This clone has a handful of counts. The antigen remains unidentified. Donors included only healthy HIV-negative adults lacking recent acute infections or vaccinations. Assay: immunoSEQ multiplex PCR; the TCRdb copy retains only in-frame clones and omits some. The sample records around 99,000 clones, approximately 63% being singletons. Whole-study results and caveats: Some naive CD4 clonotypes, 4% to 6%, turned up in common across a handful of donors.

The material sequenced was memory CD8+ T cells sorted from blood. Subset indicated: CD45RO+ cells pooled with CCR7-negative TemRA cells. The rearrangement joins TRBV15 to TRBJ1-4; no clear D gene. This TCR derives from a man aged 30-40 years in good health. CDR3 amino acids: CATSTEGATNEKLFF. Here the CDR3 DNA reads TGTGCCACCAGCACGGAGGGTGCAACTAATGAAAAACTGTTTTTT.